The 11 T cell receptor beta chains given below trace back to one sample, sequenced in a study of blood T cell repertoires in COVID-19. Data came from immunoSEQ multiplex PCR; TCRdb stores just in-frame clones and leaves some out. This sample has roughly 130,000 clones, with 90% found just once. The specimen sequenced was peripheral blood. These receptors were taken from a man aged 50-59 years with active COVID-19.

In nucleotides, the CDR3 is TGTGCCAGCAGTCGGACTAGCGGGAGAACAGATACGCAGTATTTT. This codes for CASSRTSGRTDTQYF. V and J are TRBV27 and TRBJ2-3; 13 bases match TRBD2. With 5 bases clipped from V and 3 bases from J, the junction kept 2 bases outside the gene matches. Germline V CDR1 and CDR2: MNHEY, SMNVEV (reference sequence). The CDR3 runs 15 residues.

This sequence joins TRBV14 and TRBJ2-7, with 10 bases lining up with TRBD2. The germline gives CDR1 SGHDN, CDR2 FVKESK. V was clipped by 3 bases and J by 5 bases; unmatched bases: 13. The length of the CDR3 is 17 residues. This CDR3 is CASSQGLLAGRINEQYV. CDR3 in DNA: TGTGCCAGCAGCCAGGGTTTACTAGCGGGACGAATTAACGAGCAGTACGTC.

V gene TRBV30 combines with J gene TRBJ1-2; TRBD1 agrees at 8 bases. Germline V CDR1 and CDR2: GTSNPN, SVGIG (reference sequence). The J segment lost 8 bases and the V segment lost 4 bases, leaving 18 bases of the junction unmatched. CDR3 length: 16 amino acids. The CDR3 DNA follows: TGTGCCTGGATCCCAACGAGGACAGGGCCAGAGGGCGGCTACACCTTC. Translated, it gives CAWIPTRTGPEGGYTF.

CDR3 DNA: TGTGCCAGCAACCAGGGACAGGGGCAACCCTTCTATGGCTACACCTTC. It translates to CASNQGQGQPFYGYTF. The genes are TRBV6-6 and TRBJ1-2; 10 nucleotides match TRBD1. The CDR3 is 16 residues long. The germline gives CDR1 MNHNY, CDR2 SVGAGI (reference sequence). V was pared by 7 bases and J by 4 bases, with 12 bases of the junction left unmatched.

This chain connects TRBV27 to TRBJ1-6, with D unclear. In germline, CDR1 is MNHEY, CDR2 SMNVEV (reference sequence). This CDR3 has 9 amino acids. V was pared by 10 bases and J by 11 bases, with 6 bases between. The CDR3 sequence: CANPTPLHF. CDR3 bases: TGTGCCAATCCAACACCCCTCCACTTT.

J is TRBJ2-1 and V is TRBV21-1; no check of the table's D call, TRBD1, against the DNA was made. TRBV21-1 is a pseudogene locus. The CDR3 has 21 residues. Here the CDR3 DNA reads TGTGCCAGCAGCACACCGGGACATGGGGAATCCGGGCCGTATCCCACCACTGAGCAGTTCTTC. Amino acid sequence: CASSTPGHGESGPYPTTEQFF.

The CDR3 loop reads CASTPKRSLPQETQYF. CDR3 in DNA: TGCGCCAGCACCCCAAAGAGGTCTCTCCCACAAGAGACCCAGTACTTC. The J gene is TRBJ2-5, the V gene TRBV23-1; D is undetermined. TRBV23-1 is reported as an ORF; its role is uncertain. Trimming took off 7 bases at V and 2 bases at J, with 20 bases between the two ends. This CDR3 has 16 residues.

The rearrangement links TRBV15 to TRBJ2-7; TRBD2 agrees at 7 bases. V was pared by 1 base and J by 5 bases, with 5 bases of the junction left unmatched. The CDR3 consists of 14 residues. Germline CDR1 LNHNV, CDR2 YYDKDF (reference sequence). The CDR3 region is CATSRGGGSDEQYV. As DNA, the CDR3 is TGTGCCACCAGCAGAGGGGGAGGGTCGGACGAGCAGTACGTC.

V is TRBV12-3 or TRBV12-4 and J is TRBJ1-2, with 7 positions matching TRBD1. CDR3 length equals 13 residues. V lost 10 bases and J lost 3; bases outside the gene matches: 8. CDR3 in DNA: TGTGCCACCAGGGACACAGGGGACTATGGCTACACCTTC. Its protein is CATRDTGDYGYTF.

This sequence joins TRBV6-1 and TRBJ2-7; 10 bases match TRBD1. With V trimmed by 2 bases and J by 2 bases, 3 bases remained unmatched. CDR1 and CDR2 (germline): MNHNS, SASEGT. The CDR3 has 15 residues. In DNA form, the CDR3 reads TGTGCCAGCAGTGAACGGACAGGGGGGCCCTACGAGCAGTACGTC. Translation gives CASSERTGGPYEQYV.

Here the CDR3 reads CASSLTEASTLHF. Here the CDR3 DNA reads TGTGCCAGCAGCCTGACCGAGGCTTCCACCCTCCACTTT. The chain carries TRBV7-8 and TRBJ1-6; D ambiguous. Deletions cut 5 bases from V and 14 bases from J, with 16 bases between. The CDR3 runs 13 residues. Per the germline V gene, CDR1 is SGHVS and CDR2 is FQNEAQ.